This T cell receptor (beta chain) was sequenced for a study of CD8 T cells in Susac syndrome. After extraction with the RNeasy kit, about 0.5 to 1 ug of the RNA was reverse transcribed using random hexamers. Amplification of TCR beta CDR3 spanned 54 Vbeta and 13 Jbeta via immunoSEQ multiplex PCR. TCRdb itself ran the immunoSEQ multiplex PCR reads through MiXCR, one entry per CDR3 protein. Of about 190,000 distinct CDR3 sequences in the sample, around 95% were seen once. CDR1 is MNHNS, CDR2 SASEGT, per germline. The CDR3 is 14 amino acids. Trimming removed 8 bases from V and 7 bases from J, with 20 bases in between. Study results and caveats: In Susac syndrome, the CD4+ T cell repertoires did not show clonal expansion.

Details on this clonotype: Its target is not known.

Patients with Susac syndrome fulfilled recently defined diagnostic criteria for definite or probable disease. The chain joins TRBV6-1 to TRBJ2-5, with D maybe TRBD2 (5 bases). The sequencing input was CD4+ T cells from PBMCs. This TCR was sampled from a human donor with Susac syndrome. This chain's CDR3 is CASGSGASSATQYF. The CDR3 bases are TGTGCCAGCGGCTCAGGTGCTAGCTCAGCGACCCAGTACTTC.